The clone carrying this T cell receptor (beta chain) was seen only a few times. Its antigen is not identified. The data were taken from a study of T-cell memory formation after mild COVID-19. The CDR3 is made up of 14 amino acids. With 0 bases removed from V and 2 bases from J, the gap between germline ends came to 8 bases. Germline CDR1 MNHEY, CDR2 SMNVEV (reference sequence). Study-level points and caveats: Pre-infection memory held some responding clones, suggesting pre-existing cross-reactive T cells responded. Contracting clones from day 15 to 85 showed balanced CD4/CD8; later expanders favored CD4+. Researchers report contracting CD4+ clones mostly in CM and EM, with CD8+ clones in EMRA.

A single record per CDR3 protein comes from TCRdb applying MiXCR to the 5' RACE reads. The sample lists tens of thousands of distinct CDR3 sequences, 9% to 15% seen once, with approximately 26% in the top ten. The chain combines TRBV27 with TRBJ2-7; D uncertain. Sequenced sample: PBMCs or a T cell subset sorted from them (not recorded which). This sequence was found in a man between 18 and 35 years old who had mild COVID-19 (a few samples of this study predate the infection). Cell type and time point are not known. CDR3 nucleotides: TGTGCCAGCAGTTTATCCGCTGATACCTACGAGCAGTACTTC. It specifies CASSLSADTYEQYF.